This TCR beta chain is drawn from a study of T cell changes during pregnancy in multiple sclerosis. Per the germline V gene, CDR1 is MDHEN and CDR2 is SYDVKM. The CDR3 length is 14 residues. V lost 3 bases and J 3 bases, leaving 10 bases between the germline ends. Data came from immunoSEQ multiplex PCR; TCRdb stores just in-frame clones and leaves some out. Of 98,000 or so clones in the sample, about 93% were seen once. This clone has a handful of counts. The source material was peripheral blood, sampled after pregnancy. The TCR originated in a female donor with multiple sclerosis, enrolled in a pregnancy study. The V call is TRBV28, the J call TRBJ2-3; D call uncertain. The CDR3 DNA is TGTGCCAGCAGTTTTCCCCCAGCGACAGATACGCAGTATTTT. Translation gives CASSFPPATDTQYF. The full variable domain, its missing parts supplied by reference TRBV28 and TRBJ2-3, is DVKVTQSSRYLVKRTGEKVFLECVQDMDHENMFWYRQDPGLGLRLIYFSYDVKMKEKGDIPEGYSVSREKKERFSLILESASTNQTSMYLCASSFPPATDTQYFGPGTRLTVL.